This T cell receptor (beta chain) came from a study of CD8+ T cells in alopecia areata. Study-wide context: Grafted skin came from C3H/HeJ donors with spontaneous alopecia (about 6-12 months old) and was placed on approximately 6-10-week-old female C3H/HeJ mice. Overall study results and limits: Sequencing of scalp tissue also captures the resident alphabeta T cells of normal skin.

Cells that came from pooled cutaneous lymph nodes were sorted using CD4, CD8alpha, NKG2D, NKG2ACE and other markers. In each case, RNA was isolated and then reverse transcribed into cDNA as the sequencing template. This table comes from immunoSEQ multiplex PCR, and its TCRdb copy is limited to in-frame clones, with some not included. This sample has about 300,000 clones, each found more than once. This clone showed up just a few times. The antigen is undetermined. Any gene name here is a mouse gene name. The sequence runs out 4 residues before the end of the CDR3; the remainder is reconstructed from the germline J gene. This CDR3 contains 16 residues. Trimming removed 4 bases from V and 0 bases from J; junction bases left unmatched: 5. CDR1 SNHLY and CDR2 FYNGKV come from the germline V gene (reference sequence).

The clonotype comes from a C3H/HeJ mouse with alopecia areata. Strain MHC haplotype: H2-k. The rearrangement uses TRBV3 and TRBJ2-5; the match to TRBD2 covers 9 bases. Sample: CD4+ T cells sorted from a lymph node. CDR3 amino acids: CASSSLGGLNQDTQYF. Partial CDR3 DNA: TGTGCCAGCAGCTCGTTGGGGGGGCTTAACCAAGAC.